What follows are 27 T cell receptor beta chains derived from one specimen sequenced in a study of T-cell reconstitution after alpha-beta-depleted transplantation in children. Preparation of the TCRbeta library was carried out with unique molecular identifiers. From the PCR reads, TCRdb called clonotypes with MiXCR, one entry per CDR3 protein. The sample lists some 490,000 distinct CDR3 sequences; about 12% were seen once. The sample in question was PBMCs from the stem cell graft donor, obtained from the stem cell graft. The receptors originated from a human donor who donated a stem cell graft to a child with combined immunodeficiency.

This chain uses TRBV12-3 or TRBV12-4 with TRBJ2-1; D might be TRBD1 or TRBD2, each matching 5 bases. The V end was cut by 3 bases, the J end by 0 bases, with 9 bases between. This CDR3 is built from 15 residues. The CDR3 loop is CASSFGGNSYNEQFF. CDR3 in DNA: TGTGCCAGCAGTTTTGGGGGAAACTCCTACAATGAGCAGTTCTTC.

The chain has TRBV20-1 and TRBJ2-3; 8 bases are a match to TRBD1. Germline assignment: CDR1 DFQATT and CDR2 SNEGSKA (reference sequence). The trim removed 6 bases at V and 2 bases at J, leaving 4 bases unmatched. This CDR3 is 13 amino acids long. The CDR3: CSALDRDTDTQYF. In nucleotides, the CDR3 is TGCAGTGCCCTGGACAGGGACACAGATACGCAGTATTTT.

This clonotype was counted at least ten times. The CDR3 sequence is CASSLYTRTNNEQFF. Written as DNA, the CDR3 is TGTGCCAGCAGCTTGTACACTAGAACAAACAATGAGCAGTTCTTC. V and J are TRBV7-2 and TRBJ2-1; D might be TRBD2 (5 bases). The CDR3 loop spans 15 amino acids. Germline V gene lookup returns CDR1 SGHTA and CDR2 FQGNSA. V was trimmed by 3 bases and J by 5 bases, leaving 14 bases between them. Drawing the rest from reference TRBV7-2 and TRBJ2-1, the complete variable domain is GAGVSQSPSNKVTEKGKDVELRCDPISGHTALYWYRQSLGQGLEFLIYFQGNSAPDKSGLPSDRFSAERTGGSVSTLTIQRTQQEDSAVYLCASSLYTRTNNEQFFGPGTRLTVL.

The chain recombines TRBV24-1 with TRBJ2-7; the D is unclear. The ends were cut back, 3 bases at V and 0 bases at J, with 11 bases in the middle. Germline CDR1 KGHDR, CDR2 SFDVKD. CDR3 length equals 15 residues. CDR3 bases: TGTGCCACCAGTGATACAGAAAAACCCTCCTACGAGCAGTACTTC. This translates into CATSDTEKPSYEQYF.

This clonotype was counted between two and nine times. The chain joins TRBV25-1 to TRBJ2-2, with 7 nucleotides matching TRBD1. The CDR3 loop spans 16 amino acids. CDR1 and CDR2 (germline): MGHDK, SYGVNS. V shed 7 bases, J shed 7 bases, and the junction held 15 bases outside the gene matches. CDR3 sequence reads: CASTARTGLDVGELFF. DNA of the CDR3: TGTGCCAGCACGGCGCGGACAGGACTTGACGTCGGGGAGCTGTTTTTT.

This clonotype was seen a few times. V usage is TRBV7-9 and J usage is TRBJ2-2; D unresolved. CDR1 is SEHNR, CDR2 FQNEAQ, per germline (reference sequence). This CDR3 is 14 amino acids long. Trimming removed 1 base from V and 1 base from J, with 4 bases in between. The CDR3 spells CASSLVKNTGELFF. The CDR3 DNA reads TGTGCCAGCAGCTTAGTGAAGAACACCGGGGAGCTGTTTTTT.

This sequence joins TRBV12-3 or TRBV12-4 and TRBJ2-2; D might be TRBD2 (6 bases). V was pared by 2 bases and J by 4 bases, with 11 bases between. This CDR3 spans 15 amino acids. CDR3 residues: CASSLTGTFTGELFF. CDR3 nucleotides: TGTGCCAGCAGTTTAACCGGGACTTTCACCGGGGAGCTGTTTTTT.

The CDR3 DNA follows: TGTGCCAGCAGCTTAGTCGGCAGGGTTAGCACCGGGGAGCTGTTTTTT. Residues: CASSLVGRVSTGELFF. V gene TRBV7-2 combines with J gene TRBJ2-2, with D perhaps matching TRBD1 (5 bases). The CDR3 is made up of 16 amino acids. The germline V and J ends were trimmed by 1 base and 4 bases, with 13 bases remaining between them. Per germline, CDR1 SGHTA and CDR2 FQGNSA. Full variable domain (remainder filled in from reference TRBV7-2 and TRBJ2-2): GAGVSQSPSNKVTEKGKDVELRCDPISGHTALYWYRQSLGQGLEFLIYFQGNSAPDKSGLPSDRFSAERTGGSVSTLTIQRTQQEDSAVYLCASSLVGRVSTGELFFGEGSRLTVL.

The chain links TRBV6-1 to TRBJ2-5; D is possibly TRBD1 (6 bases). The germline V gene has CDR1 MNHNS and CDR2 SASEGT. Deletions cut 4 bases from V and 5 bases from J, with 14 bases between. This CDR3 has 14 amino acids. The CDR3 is CASSVPGVFETQYF. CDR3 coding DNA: TGTGCCAGCAGTGTCCCAGGGGTTTTCGAGACCCAGTACTTC.

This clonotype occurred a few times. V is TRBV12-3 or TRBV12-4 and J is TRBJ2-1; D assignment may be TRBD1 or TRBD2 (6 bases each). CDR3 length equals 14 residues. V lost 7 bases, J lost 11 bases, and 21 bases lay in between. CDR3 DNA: TGTGCCAGCACTCCCCCCGGCAGGGGACTCCAGCAGTTCTTC. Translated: CASTPPGRGLQQFF.

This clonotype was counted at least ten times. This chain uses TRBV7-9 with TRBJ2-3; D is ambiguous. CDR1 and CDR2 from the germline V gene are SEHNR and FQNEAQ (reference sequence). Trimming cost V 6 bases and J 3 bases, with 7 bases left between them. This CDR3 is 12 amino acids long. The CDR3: CASSSPTDTQYF. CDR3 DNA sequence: TGTGCCAGCAGTTCCCCGACAGATACGCAGTATTTT.

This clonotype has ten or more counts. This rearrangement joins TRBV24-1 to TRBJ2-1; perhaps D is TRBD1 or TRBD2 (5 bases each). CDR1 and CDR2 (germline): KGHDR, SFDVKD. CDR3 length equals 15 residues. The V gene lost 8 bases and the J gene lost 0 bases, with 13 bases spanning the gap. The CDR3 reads CATTWDGDSYNEQFF. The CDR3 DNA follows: TGTGCCACCACTTGGGACGGAGACTCCTACAATGAGCAGTTCTTC.

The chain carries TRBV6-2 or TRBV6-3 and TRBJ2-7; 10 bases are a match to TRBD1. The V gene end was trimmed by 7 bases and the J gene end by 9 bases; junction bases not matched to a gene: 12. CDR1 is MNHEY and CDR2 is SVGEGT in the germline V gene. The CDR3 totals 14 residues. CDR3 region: CASTSGTGEGGQYF. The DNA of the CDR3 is TGTGCCAGCACCTCCGGGACAGGGGAAGGCGGGCAGTACTTC.

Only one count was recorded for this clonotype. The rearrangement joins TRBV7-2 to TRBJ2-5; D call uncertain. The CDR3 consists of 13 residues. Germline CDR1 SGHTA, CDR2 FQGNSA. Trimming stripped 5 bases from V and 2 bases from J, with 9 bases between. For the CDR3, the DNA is TGTGCCAGCAGCCCATGGGTGCAAGAGACCCAGTACTTC. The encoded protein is CASSPWVQETQYF.

This CDR3 is CASSLGHRAYEQYF. CDR3 DNA sequence: TGTGCCAGCAGTTTGGGTCACAGGGCCTACGAGCAGTACTTC. The rearrangement links TRBV27 to TRBJ2-7; D possibly corresponds to TRBD1 (6 bases). The CDR3 totals 14 residues. Germline V gene data show CDR1 as MNHEY and CDR2 as SMNVEV (reference sequence). V lost 3 bases, J lost 2 bases, and 11 bases lay in between.

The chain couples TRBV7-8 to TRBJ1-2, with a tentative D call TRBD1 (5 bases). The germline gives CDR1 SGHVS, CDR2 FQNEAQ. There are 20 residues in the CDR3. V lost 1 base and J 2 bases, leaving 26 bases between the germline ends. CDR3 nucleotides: TGTGCCAGCAGCTTAGGGTCCCCCTTCGGGACCCATGCAGGGAACTATGGCTACACCTTC. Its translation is CASSLGSPFGTHAGNYGYTF.

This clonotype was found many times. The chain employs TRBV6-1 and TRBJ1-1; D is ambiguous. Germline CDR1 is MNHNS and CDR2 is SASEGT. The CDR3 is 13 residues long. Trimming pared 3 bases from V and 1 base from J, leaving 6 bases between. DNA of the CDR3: TGTGCCAGCAGTGATATGGAGAACACTGAAGCTTTCTTT. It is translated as CASSDMENTEAFF.

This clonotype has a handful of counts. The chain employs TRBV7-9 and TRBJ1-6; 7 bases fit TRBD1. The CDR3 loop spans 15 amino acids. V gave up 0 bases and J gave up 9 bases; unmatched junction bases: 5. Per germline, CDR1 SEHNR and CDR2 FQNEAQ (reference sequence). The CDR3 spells CASSLAGGRGSPLHF. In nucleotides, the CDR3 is TGTGCCAGCAGCTTAGCAGGGGGCAGGGGTTCACCCCTCCACTTT.

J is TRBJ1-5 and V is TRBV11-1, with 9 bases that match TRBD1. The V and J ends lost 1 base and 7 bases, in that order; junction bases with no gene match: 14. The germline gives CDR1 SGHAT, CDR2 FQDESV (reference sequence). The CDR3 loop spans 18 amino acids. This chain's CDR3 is CASSLGNYRGPVNQPQHF. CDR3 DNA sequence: TGTGCCAGCAGCTTAGGAAACTACAGGGGGCCCGTAAACCAGCCCCAGCATTTT.

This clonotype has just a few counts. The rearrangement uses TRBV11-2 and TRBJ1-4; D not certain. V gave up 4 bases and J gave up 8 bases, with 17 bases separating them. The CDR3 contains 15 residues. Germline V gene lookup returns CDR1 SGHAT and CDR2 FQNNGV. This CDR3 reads CASSWRGDAREKLFF. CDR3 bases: TGTGCCAGCAGCTGGCGCGGGGATGCGAGGGAAAAACTGTTTTTT.

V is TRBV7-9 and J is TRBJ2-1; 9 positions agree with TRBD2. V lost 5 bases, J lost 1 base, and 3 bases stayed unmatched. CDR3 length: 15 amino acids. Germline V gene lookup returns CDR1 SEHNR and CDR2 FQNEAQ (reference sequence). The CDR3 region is CASSQGLASYNEQFF. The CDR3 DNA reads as TGTGCCAGCAGCCAAGGACTAGCGTCCTACAATGAGCAGTTCTTC.

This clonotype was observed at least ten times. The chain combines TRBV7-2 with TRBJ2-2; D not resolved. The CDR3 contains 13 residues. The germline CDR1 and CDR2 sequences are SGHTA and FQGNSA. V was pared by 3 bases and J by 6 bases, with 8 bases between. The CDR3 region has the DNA TGTGCCAGCAGCTTCCTTGACCCCGGGGAGCTGTTTTTT. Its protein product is CASSFLDPGELFF.

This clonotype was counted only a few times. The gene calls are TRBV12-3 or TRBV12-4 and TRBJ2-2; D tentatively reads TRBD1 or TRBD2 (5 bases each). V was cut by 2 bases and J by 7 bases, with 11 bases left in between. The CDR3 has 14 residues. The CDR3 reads CASSLLGVNGELFF. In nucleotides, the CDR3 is TGTGCCAGCAGTTTACTGGGGGTTAACGGGGAGCTGTTTTTT.

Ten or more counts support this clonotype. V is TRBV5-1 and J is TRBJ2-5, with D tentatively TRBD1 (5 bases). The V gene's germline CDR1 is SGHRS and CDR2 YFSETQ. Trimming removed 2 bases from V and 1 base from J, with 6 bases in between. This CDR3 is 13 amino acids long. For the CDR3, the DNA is TGCGCCAGCAGCTTAGGGGCCCAAGAGACCCAGTACTTC. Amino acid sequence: CASSLGAQETQYF.

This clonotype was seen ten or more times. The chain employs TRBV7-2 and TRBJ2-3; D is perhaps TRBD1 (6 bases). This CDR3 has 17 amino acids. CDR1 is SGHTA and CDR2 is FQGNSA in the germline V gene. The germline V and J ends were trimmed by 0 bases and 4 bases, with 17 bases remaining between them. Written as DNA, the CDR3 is TGTGCCAGCAGCTTAGCGTCGACAGGATTTGAGGCAGATACGCAGTATTTT. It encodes CASSLASTGFEADTQYF.

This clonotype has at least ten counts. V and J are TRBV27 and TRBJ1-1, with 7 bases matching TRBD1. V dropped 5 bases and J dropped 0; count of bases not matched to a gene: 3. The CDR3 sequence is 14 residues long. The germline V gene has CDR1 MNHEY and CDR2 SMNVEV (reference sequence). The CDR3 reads CASSGGQLNTEAFF. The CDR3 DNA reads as TGTGCCAGCAGTGGGGGACAGTTGAACACTGAAGCTTTCTTT.

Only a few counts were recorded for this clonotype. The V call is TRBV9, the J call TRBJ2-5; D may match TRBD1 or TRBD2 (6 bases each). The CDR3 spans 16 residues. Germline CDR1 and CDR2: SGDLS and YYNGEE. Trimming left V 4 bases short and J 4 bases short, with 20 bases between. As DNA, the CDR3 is TGTGCCAGCAGCTCACACCGGGACATGGGGGGAGAGACCCAGTACTTC. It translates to CASSSHRDMGGETQYF.